The rows below give T cell receptor beta chains drawn from one sample of a study of regulatory T cells in long-lasting Graves disease. TCRdb re-called the multiplex PCR reads through MiXCR, storing one row per CDR3 protein. Of more than 400,000 distinct CDR3 sequences detected, under 20% appear once; the ten largest clones hold more than 9%. The sample was also linked to a second study, of T cells in Graves' hyperthyroidism and ophthalmopathy.

Sequenced material: peripheral blood mononuclear cells (PBMCs), taken at new diagnosis, from a patient treated with antithyroid drugs. The receptors here all came from a man aged 35 to 55 with Graves disease. Both conserved end residues are part of each CDR3. The D gene is left open where the match is weak. The listing skips clone size in some rows; elsewhere it reads once, few, many or a size class.

>TRBJ1-1|TRBV29-1|NA|NA
TGCAGCGGGAGGGCGACCACTGAAGCTTTCTTT
CSGRATTEAFF
>TRBJ2-2|TRBV10-3|few|NA
TGTGCCATCAGTGGGACCAGCACCGGGGAGCTGTTTTTT
CAISGTSTGELFF
>TRBJ2-2|TRBV11-2|many|NA
TGTGCCACGACGTCCGGCGGGGAGCTGTTTTTT
CATTSGGELFF
>TRBJ2-1|TRBV20-1|many|TRBD2
TGCAGTGCTGGAGGACTAGCGGGAGTTATTGAGCAGTTCTTC
CSAGGLAGVIEQFF
>TRBJ2-5|TRBV12-3/TRBV12-4|few|NA
TGTGCCAGCAGTCCAACCCTCAGGGAGACCCAGTACTTC
CASSPTLRETQYF
>TRBJ2-5|TRBV2|many|NA
TGTGCCAGCACTCCGGGGGCAGGGGGAGAGACCCAGTACTTC
CASTPGAGGETQYF
>TRBJ2-3|TRBV28|NA|NA
TGTGCCAGCAGTTTACCGGGAGAAGAGATTTCAGATACGCAGTATTTT
CASSLPGEEISDTQYF
>TRBJ2-1|TRBV5-1|many|TRBD2
TGCGCCAGCAGCCCCACCGGGACTAGCCGCGATGAGCAGTTCTTC
CASSPTGTSRDEQFF
>TRBJ1-2|TRBV18|NA|NA
TGTGCCAGCTCATCGGACCCGGGCCACTATGGCTACACCTTC
CASSSDPGHYGYTF
>TRBJ2-7|TRBV20-1|few|NA
TGCAGTGCTAGTGAGACGGGCTCCTACGAGCAGTACTTC
CSASETGSYEQYF
>TRBJ2-6|TRBV6-2/TRBV6-3|few|TRBD1
TGTGCCAGCAGTTACAGTACAGGGGGCATTGCTGGGGCCAACGTCCTGACTTTC
CASSYSTGGIAGANVLTF
>TRBJ1-6|TRBV11-1|NA|NA
TGTGCCAGCAGCCCCCGACGAAATTCACCCCTCCACTTT
CASSPRRNSPLHF
>TRBJ2-2|TRBV29-1|NA|NA
TGCAGCGTTGAAGCTATCAGGGGGGGGGACACCGGGGAGCTGTTTTTT
CSVEAIRGGDTGELFF
>TRBJ2-3|TRBV15|NA|TRBD1
TGTGCCACCAGCAGACAGACAGGGGGCCCCACAGATACGCAGTATTTT
CATSRQTGGPTDTQYF
>TRBJ2-5|TRBV24-1|many|NA
TGTGCCACCAGTGAACGGACCGACCAAGAGACCCAGTACTTC
CATSERTDQETQYF
>TRBJ2-3|TRBV3-1|NA|TRBD2
TGTGCCAGCAGCCAGACGGGAGGAACGCAGTATTTT
CASSQTGGTQYF
>TRBJ1-5|TRBV28|NA|TRBD1
TGTGCCAGCAGTTTATGGTTGGGGCAGGGGGCCCAGCCCCAGCATTTT
CASSLWLGQGAQPQHF
>TRBJ2-2|TRBV7-9|many|TRBD2
TGTGCCAGCAGCCCTCTAGCGGGAGTAGCCGGGGAGCTGTTTTTT
CASSPLAGVAGELFF
>TRBJ1-2|TRBV20-1|few|TRBD1
TGCAGTGCTACGGGGACAGGAGGAACTAACTATGGCTACACCTTC
CSATGTGGTNYGYTF
>TRBJ2-1|TRBV29-1|many|NA
TGCAGCGTTGGGCCCGGTACCTACAATGAGCAGTTCTTC
CSVGPGTYNEQFF
>TRBJ2-1|TRBV4-1|many|TRBD2
TGTGCCAGCAGAGATAGCGGGAGCTCCTACAATGAGCAGTTCTTC
CASRDSGSSYNEQFF
>TRBJ2-5|TRBV11-2|many|NA
TGTGCCAGCAGCTTACAGGGGACTTCAGAGACCCAGTACTTC
CASSLQGTSETQYF
>TRBJ2-7|TRBV11-3|many|TRBD1
TGTGCCAGCAACTTTAAGGGACAGACCTACGAGCAGTACTTC
CASNFKGQTYEQYF
>TRBJ1-5|TRBV2|many|NA
TGTGCCAGCAGTCGACAGCAAAGGAATCAGCCCCAGCATTTT
CASSRQQRNQPQHF
>TRBJ2-4|TRBV7-2|many|NA
TGTGCCAGCAGCTTATCCGTAGGGGGGAGAGCCAAAAACATTCAGTACTTC
CASSLSVGGRAKNIQYF
>TRBJ2-3|TRBV11-2|many|NA
TGTGCCAGCAGCCTCCAAGGGGGAGGGTACACAGATACGCAGTATTTT
CASSLQGGGYTDTQYF
>TRBJ1-1|TRBV18|NA|NA
TGTGCCAGCTCACGGAGGCTCGGGGGCCACGATGAAGCTTTCTTT
CASSRRLGGHDEAFF
>TRBJ2-2|TRBV5-1|NA|NA
TGCGCCAGCAGACAGCCGACAGGCGCCAGGGAGCTGTTTTTT
CASRQPTGARELFF
>TRBJ2-7|TRBV6-1|few|NA
TGTGCCAGCAGTCTACGAGAGGGCACCTACGAGCAGTACTTC
CASSLREGTYEQYF
>TRBJ2-2|TRBV19|NA|TRBD2
TGTGCCAGTAGTCCGTTCGCGGGAGTCGTTAACACCGGGGAGCTGTTTTTT
CASSPFAGVVNTGELFF
>TRBJ2-1|TRBV29-1|few|TRBD1
TGCAGCGCCGAGTCTCCAGGGGGCTTTGAGCAGTTCTTC
CSAESPGGFEQFF
>TRBJ2-7|TRBV6-1|many|TRBD1
TGTGCCAGCAGCACTCCCGGGACAGCTCCCTACGAGCAGTACTTC
CASSTPGTAPYEQYF
>TRBJ2-2|TRBV9|few|TRBD2
TGTGCCAGCAGCGGCCTTAGCGGGAGACGGGCCGGGGAGCTGTTTTTT
CASSGLSGRRAGELFF
>TRBJ2-7|TRBV20-1|many|NA
TGCAGTGCCGAAAACGCCTACGAGCAGTACTTC
CSAENAYEQYF
>TRBJ2-5|TRBV2|many|TRBD1
TGTGCCAGCAGCCGGGACAGACAAGAGACCCAGTACTTC
CASSRDRQETQYF
>TRBJ2-7|TRBV9|NA|TRBD2
TGTGCCAGCAGCTCTAGTGGGACTAGCGGGACCTACGAGCAGTACTTC
CASSSSGTSGTYEQYF
>TRBJ2-3|TRBV20-1|many|TRBD2
TGCAGTGCTAGTGGACTAGCGGGAGGGCCAGATACGCAGTATTTT
CSASGLAGGPDTQYF
>TRBJ2-7|TRBV5-4|NA|TRBD1
TGTGCCAGCAGCTTGGGGGACAGGGTCTCAACCTACGAGCAGTACTTC
CASSLGDRVSTYEQYF